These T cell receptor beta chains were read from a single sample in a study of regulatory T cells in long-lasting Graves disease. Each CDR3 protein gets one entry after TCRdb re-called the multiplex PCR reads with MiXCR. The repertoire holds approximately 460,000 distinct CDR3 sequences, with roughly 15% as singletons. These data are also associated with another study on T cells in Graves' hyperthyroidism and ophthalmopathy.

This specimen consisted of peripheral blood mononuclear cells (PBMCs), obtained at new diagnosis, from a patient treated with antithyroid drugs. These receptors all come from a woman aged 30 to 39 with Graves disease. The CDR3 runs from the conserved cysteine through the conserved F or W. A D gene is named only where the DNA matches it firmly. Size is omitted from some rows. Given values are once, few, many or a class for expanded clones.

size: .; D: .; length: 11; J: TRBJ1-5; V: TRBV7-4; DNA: TGTGCCAGCAGCTACAATCAGCCCCAGCATTTT; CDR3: CASSYNQPQHF
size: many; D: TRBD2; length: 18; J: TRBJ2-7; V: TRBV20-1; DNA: TGCAGTGCTAGATTAATTCCTGGACTAGCGGGAGGGCAGGTCGAGCAGTACTTC; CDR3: CSARLIPGLAGGQVEQYF
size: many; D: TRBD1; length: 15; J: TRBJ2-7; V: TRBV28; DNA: TGTGCCAGCAGTTTTTGGATCAGGGGGCAGAGAGAGCAGTACTTC; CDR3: CASSFWIRGQREQYF
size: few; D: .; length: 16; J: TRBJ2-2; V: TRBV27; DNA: TGTGCCAGCAGTTTATGGGCGCTAACGAACACCGGGGAGCTGTTTTTT; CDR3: CASSLWALTNTGELFF
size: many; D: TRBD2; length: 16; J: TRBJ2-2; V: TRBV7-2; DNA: TGTGCCAGCAGCTTAGGACTAGCGGGAGTTACCGGGGAGCTGTTTTTT; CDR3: CASSLGLAGVTGELFF
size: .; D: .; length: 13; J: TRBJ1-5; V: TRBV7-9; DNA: TGTGCCAGCGAAGGTAGTAGCAATCAGCCCCAGCATTTT; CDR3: CASEGSSNQPQHF
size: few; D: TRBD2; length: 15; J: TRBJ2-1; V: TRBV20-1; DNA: TGCAGTGCCCGGACTAGCGGGAGTTATGGCAATGAGCAGTTCTTC; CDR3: CSARTSGSYGNEQFF
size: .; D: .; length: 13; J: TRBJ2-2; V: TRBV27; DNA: TGTGCCGGCAGCCCAGGGAACACCGGGGAGCTGTTTTTT; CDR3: CAGSPGNTGELFF
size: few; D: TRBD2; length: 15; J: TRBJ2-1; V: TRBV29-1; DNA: TGCAGCGTTGAGCCTACTAGCGGGGAGAGCAATGAGCAGTTCTTC; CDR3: CSVEPTSGESNEQFF
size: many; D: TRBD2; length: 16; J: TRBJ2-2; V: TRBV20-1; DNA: TGCAGTGCTAGACCCCACACTAGCGGGAGCGCCGGGGAGCTGTTTTTT; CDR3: CSARPHTSGSAGELFF
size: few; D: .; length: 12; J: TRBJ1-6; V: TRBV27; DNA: TGTGCCAGCAGTTTATATGGATCCACCCTCCACTTT; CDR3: CASSLYGSTLHF
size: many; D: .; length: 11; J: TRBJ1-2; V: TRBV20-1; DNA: TGTAGGGGGGCACAGGGAGATAGCTACACCTTC; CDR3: CRGAQGDSYTF
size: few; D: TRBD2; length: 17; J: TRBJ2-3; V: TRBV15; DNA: TGTGCCACCAGCAGGGGTCCACTAGCGGGTGGGACAGATACGCAGTATTTT; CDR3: CATSRGPLAGGTDTQYF
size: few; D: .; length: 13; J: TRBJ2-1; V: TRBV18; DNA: TGTGCCAGCTCGAGGACTCCCCTCAGAGAGCAGTTCTTC; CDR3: CASSRTPLREQFF
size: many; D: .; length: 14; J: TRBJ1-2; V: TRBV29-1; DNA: TGCAGCGTTGAACAGAACGACCTTTCCTATGGCTACACCTTC; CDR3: CSVEQNDLSYGYTF
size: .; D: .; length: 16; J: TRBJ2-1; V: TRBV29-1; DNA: TGCAGCGTTGAAGTCGCCCTATCGATGGCCTACGATGAGCAGTTCTTC; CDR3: CSVEVALSMAYDEQFF
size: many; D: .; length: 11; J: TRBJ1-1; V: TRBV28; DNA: TGTGCCAGCAGTTTCGGGGTCGCAGCTTTCTTT; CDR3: CASSFGVAAFF